The clone carrying this TCR beta chain was seen many times. Its specificity is unknown. The CDR3 totals 13 residues. The germline gives CDR1 SQVTM, CDR2 ANQGSEA. The ends were cut back, 5 bases at V and 0 bases at J, with 11 bases in the middle. These data are taken from a study of T cells in Graves' hyperthyroidism and ophthalmopathy. Study outcomes and limitations: Separating ophthalmopathy from stable hyperthyroidism was achieved by a 13 V-J model.

Patients aged 18 to 65 had newly diagnosed hyperthyroidism of under 2 months' duration. RNA transcripts were the template for amplifying TCR beta CDR3 regions. A set of HTBI primers served as the primers for a first-round RT-PCR of the TCR CDR3. TCRdb re-called the multiplex PCR reads through MiXCR, storing one row per CDR3 protein. The sample lists roughly 570,000 distinct CDR3 sequences, around 42% occurring once. The sequencing sample was made of peripheral blood or thyroid tissue (not recorded which). This sequence was found in a woman aged 18-29 years with Graves' hyperthyroidism. J is TRBJ2-7 and V is TRBV29-1; D ambiguous. The DNA of the CDR3 is TGCAGCGTTAAATTAATGAGCTCCTACGAGCAGTACTTC. It codes for CSVKLMSSYEQYF.